This TCR beta chain was profiled in a study of OX40 agonist ivuxolimab in advanced cancers. Looking at the study overall: With ivuxolimab, an agonistic anti-OX40 (CD134) antibody, patients were treated.

Patients were ineligible given autoimmune disease history or systemic immunosuppression. Cycle 7 day 1, cycle 4 day 1, and baseline were the timepoints at which blood was sampled. This clone has just one count. Some clones are missing from TCRdb's copy, which holds only in-frame ones; the method was immunoSEQ multiplex PCR. Of fewer than 120,000 clones listed, more than 70% are singletons. The specimen was CD4+ or CD8+ T cells sorted from blood, collected in a trial of the OX40 agonist ivuxolimab. The sequence derives from an adult with an advanced solid tumor such as melanoma, head and neck, liver or kidney cancer.

CDR3 coding DNA: TGTGCCATCAGTGAGGCGAGGGGACAGGGGGATTTAGGCACTGAAGCTTTCTTT. Its protein is CAISEARGQGDLGTEAFF. The J gene is TRBJ1-1, the V gene TRBV10-3; TRBD1 agrees at 11 bases. Losses at the gene ends were 2 bases for V and 4 bases for J; bases not matched to a gene: 12. The CDR3 is 18 residues long. Germline CDR1 ENHRY, CDR2 SYGVKD.